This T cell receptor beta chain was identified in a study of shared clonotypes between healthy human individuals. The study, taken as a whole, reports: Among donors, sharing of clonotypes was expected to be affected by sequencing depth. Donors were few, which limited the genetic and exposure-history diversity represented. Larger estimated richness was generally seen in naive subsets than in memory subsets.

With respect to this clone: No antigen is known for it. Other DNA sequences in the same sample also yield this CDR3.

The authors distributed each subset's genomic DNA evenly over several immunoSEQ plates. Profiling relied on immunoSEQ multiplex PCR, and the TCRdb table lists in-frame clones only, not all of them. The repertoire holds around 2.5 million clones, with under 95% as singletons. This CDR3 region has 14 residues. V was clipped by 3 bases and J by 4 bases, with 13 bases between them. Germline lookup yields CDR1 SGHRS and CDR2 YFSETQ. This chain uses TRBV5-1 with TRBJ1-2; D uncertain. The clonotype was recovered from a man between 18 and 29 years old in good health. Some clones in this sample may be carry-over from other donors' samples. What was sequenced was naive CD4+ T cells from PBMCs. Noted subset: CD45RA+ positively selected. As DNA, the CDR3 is TGCGCCAGCAGCTCTCCGGGAGCTCTCTATGGCTACACCTTC. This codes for CASSSPGALYGYTF.